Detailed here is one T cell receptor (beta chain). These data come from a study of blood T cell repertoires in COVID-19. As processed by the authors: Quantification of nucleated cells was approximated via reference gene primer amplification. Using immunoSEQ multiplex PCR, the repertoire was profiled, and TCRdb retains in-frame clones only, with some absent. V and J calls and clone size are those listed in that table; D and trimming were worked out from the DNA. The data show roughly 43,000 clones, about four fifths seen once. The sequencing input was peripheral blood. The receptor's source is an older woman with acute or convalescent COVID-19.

The CDR3 is CATEPTGGNTEAFF. The CDR3 DNA is TGTGCCACCGAACCGACTGGTGGTAACACTGAAGCTTTCTTT. The rearrangement joins TRBV7-9 to TRBJ1-1; the D is unclear. Trimming pared 10 bases from V and 2 bases from J, leaving 17 bases between. The CDR3 runs to 14 residues. Germline CDR1 and CDR2: SEHNR and FQNEAQ (reference sequence).